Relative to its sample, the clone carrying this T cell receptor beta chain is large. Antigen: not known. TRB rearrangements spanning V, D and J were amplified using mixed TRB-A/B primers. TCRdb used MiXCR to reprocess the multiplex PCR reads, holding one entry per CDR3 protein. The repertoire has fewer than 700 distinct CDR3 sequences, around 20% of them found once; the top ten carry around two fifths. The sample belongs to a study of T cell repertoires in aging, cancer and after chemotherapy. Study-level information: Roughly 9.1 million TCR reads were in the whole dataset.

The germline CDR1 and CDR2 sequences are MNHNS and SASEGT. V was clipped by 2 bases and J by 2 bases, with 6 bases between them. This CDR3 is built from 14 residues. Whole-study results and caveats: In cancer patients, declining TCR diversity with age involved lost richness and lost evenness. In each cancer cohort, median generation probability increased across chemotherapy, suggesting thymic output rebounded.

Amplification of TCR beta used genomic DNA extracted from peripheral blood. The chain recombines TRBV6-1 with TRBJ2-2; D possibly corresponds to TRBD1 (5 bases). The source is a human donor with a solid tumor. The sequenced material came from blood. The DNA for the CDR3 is TGTGCCAGCAGTGAACAGGGAAACACCGGGGAGCTGTTTTTT. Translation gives CASSEQGNTGELFF.